This T cell receptor beta chain stems from a study of T cell repertoires in cytomegalovirus infection. Whole-study context: The public TCR beta signatures pointed to both CMV infection and matching HLA type. Findings and caveats of the study: People with CMV and the relevant HLA were identified by cumulative public TCR beta family frequency. CMV-specific TCR beta clonotypes restricted by HLA-C dominated the ex vivo response.

TCRdb independently ran MiXCR on the reads; one entry per CDR3 protein. The table has about 400,000 distinct CDR3 sequences, about 35% seen once; the top ten hold 13%. The CDR3 covers 15 residues. Germline CDR1 and CDR2: MDHEN and SYDVKM. V lost 2 bases and J 7 bases, leaving 14 bases between the germline ends. This clonotype has at least ten counts. The antigen is undetermined. The sequence came from a human donor in good health (CMV status not recorded). Some clones in this sample may be carry-over from other donors' samples. The starting material was cultured PBMCs, obtained from culture after CMV antigen stimulation. The gene calls are TRBV28 and TRBJ2-2; D may be TRBD1 (6 bases). The DNA for the CDR3 is TGTGCCAGCAGTTTAATCAGGGGTGGACACGGGGAGCTGTTTTTT. Its translation is CASSLIRGGHGELFF.